This T cell receptor (beta chain) was captured by sequencing in a study of T cells in women clearing cervical HPV infection. The wider study: With HLA typing for only a few women, HLA confounding remains possible. Notes on the study in general: CIN3+ cases had significantly higher TCR repertoire richness than controls, but evenness did not differ. T-cell numbers per sample were unknown and may explain richness differences.

Germline CDR1 MGHRA, CDR2 YSYEKL. The CDR3 extends over 16 amino acids. As for this clone: Its antigen is unidentified. Coverage ceases 3 residues before the CDR3 finishes, and the germline J gene fills in the end.

Profiled with immunoSEQ multiplex PCR; TCRdb holds only in-frame clones, not every one. Recorded here are about 30,000 clones; the top ten clones represent about 4%. The gene calls are TRBV4-1 and TRBJ2-3, with 10 bases fitting TRBD2. This receptor was obtained from a woman aged 18-69 years with a cervical HPV16 infection that either progressed to CIN3+ or cleared (not recorded which). Source material: blood buffy coat. CDR3 region: CTGSLPLAGTTDTQYF. The part of the CDR3 DNA that was read is TGCACCGGCAGCCTCCCACTAGCGGGAACCACAGATACG.